These 10 T cell receptor beta chains were sequenced from one sample in a study of cytomegalovirus exposure and HLA in healthy donors. Primers: 60 Vbeta forward and 13 Jbeta reverse. Clones were sequenced by immunoSEQ multiplex PCR, and TCRdb holds only the in-frame ones, with some missing. The sample lists approximately 170,000 clones; 68% were seen once. The sequenced sample consisted of PBMCs. Receptors were obtained from a woman in her thirties or forties in good health and CMV-seropositive.

This clone was recorded a few times. The chain joins TRBV4-3 to TRBJ1-2, with TRBD1 matching 10 bases. This CDR3 is built from 16 residues. Germline V CDR1 and CDR2: LGHNA, YSLEER. Unmatched junction bases numbered 9, after V lost 0 bases and J lost 8 bases. CDR3 sequence (DNA): TGCGCCAGCAGCCAAGAACGGGACAGGGGAATAGGGGGCTACACCTTC. It translates to CASSQERDRGIGGYTF.

The chain combines TRBV4-2 with TRBJ1-2; 8 bases line up with TRBD1. Per the germline V gene, CDR1 is LGHNA and CDR2 is YNFKEQ. With V trimmed by 0 bases and J by 9 bases, 9 bases remained unmatched. This CDR3 contains 15 residues. This chain's CDR3 is CASSQEGTGWYRYTF. The CDR3 DNA reads as TGTGCCAGCAGCCAAGAAGGGACAGGTTGGTATCGCTACACCTTC.

The V gene is TRBV27, the J gene TRBJ1-2; 8 nucleotides agree with TRBD1. CDR3 size: 15 residues. From germline, CDR1 is MNHEY and CDR2 SMNVEV (reference sequence). The V gene end was trimmed by 3 bases and the J gene end by 5 bases; junction bases not matched to a gene: 8. CDR3 residues: CASSFDRGSRYGYTF. Here the CDR3 DNA reads TGTGCCAGCAGTTTTGACAGGGGTTCTAGATATGGCTACACCTTC.

This clone has only a few counts. At one end, the junction sequence differs from germline, possibly due to a read error. The gene calls are TRBV28 and TRBJ1-2; TRBD1 matches at 9 bases. CDR3 length: 15 residues. CDR1 is MDHEN and CDR2 is SYDVKM in the germline V gene. CDR3 nucleotides: TGTGCCAGCAGTCCCGGGACAGGGTTTAACTATGGCTACCCCTTC. Protein sequence: CASSPGTGFNYGYPF.

V gene TRBV5-4 combines with J gene TRBJ2-1, with D perhaps TRBD2 (7 bases). The CDR3 runs to 15 residues. Germline V lookup: CDR1 SGHNT, CDR2 YYREEE (reference sequence). The V gene lost 4 bases and the J gene lost 7 bases, with 18 bases spanning the gap. In nucleotides, the CDR3 is TGTGCCAGCAGCCTTTTGGGGGGGGCGGCGAATGAGCAGTTCTTC. Protein: CASSLLGGAANEQFF.

This clone showed up just once. The chain links TRBV7-2 to TRBJ2-3; D ambiguous. The germline V and J ends were trimmed by 5 bases and 0 bases, with 6 bases remaining between them. CDR1 is SGHTA, CDR2 FQGNSA, per germline. The CDR3 is 13 amino acids. The CDR3: CASSSPSTDTQYF. Written as DNA, the CDR3 is TGTGCCAGCAGCAGCCCCAGCACAGATACGCAGTATTTT.

The chain couples TRBV28 to TRBJ2-2, with D possibly TRBD1 on 5 matching bases. The CDR3 length is 19 residues. V was clipped by 0 bases and J by 6 bases, with 23 bases between them. Germline V gene sequence: CDR1 MDHEN, CDR2 SYDVKM. The CDR3 region is CASSLWRLGQKAFAGELFF. CDR3 bases: TGTGCCAGCAGTTTATGGCGGTTGGGGCAAAAGGCCTTTGCCGGGGAGCTGTTTTTT.

The genes are TRBV9 and TRBJ1-2, with TRBD1 as a possible D gene (5 bases). With 1 base removed from V and 4 bases from J, the gap between germline ends came to 5 bases. This CDR3 has 12 residues. From germline, CDR1 is SGDLS and CDR2 YYNGEE. In nucleotides, the CDR3 is TGTGCCAGCAGCGTACAGGGCTATGGCTACACCTTC. It translates to CASSVQGYGYTF.

The rearrangement links TRBV5-4 to TRBJ1-1; D is uncertain. CDR1 is SGHNT, CDR2 YYREEE, per germline (reference sequence). The V and J ends lost 2 bases and 1 base respectively, with 9 bases between them. The CDR3 runs to 14 residues. DNA of the CDR3: TGTGCCAGCAGCTTAAGACTGGGGAACACTGAAGCTTTCTTT. It yields the protein CASSLRLGNTEAFF.

The chain carries TRBV4-3 and TRBJ1-6; D call uncertain. The CDR3 is made up of 15 amino acids. The germline V and J ends were trimmed by 4 bases and 0 bases, with 7 bases remaining between them. Looked up from germline, CDR1 is LGHNA and CDR2 is YSLEER. The CDR3 nucleotides are TGCGCCAGCAGCCCAAGGAGCTCCTATAATTCACCCCTCCACTTT. Encoded protein: CASSPRSSYNSPLHF.